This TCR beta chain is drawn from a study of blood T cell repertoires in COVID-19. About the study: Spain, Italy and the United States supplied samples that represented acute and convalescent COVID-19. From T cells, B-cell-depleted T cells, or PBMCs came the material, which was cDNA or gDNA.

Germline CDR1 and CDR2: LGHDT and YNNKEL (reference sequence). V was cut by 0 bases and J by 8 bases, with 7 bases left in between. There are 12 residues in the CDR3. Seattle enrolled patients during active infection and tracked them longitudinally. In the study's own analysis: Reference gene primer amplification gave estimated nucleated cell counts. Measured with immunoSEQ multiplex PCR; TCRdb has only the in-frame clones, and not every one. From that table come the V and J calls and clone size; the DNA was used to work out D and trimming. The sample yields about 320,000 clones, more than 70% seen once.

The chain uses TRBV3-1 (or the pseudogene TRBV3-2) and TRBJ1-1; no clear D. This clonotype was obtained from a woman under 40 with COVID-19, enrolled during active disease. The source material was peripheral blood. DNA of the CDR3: TGTGCCAGCAGCCAAGATGCGTCGGAAGCTTTCTTT. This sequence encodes CASSQDASEAFF.